Listed below are T cell receptor beta chains from one sample, sequenced in a study of blood T cells in healthy people across ages. MiXCR, applied by TCRdb to the 5' RACE reads, yields one record per CDR3 protein. The table shows 800,000 to 950,000 distinct CDR3 sequences, with roughly 50% occurring only once. Sequenced: blood. The receptor source for this set is a man younger than 40 in good health. The CDR3 runs from the conserved cysteine through the conserved F or W. A D gene is named only where the DNA matches it firmly. The size entry is marked missing in some rows and otherwise reads once, few, many or a size class.

V: TRBV10-3; D: TRBD2; J: TRBJ2-1; size: -; CDR3: CAIMNLGLAAEQFF; DNA: TGTGCCATCATGAACCTCGGACTAGCGGCTGAGCAGTTCTTC
V: TRBV6-1; D: -; J: TRBJ2-5; size: -; CDR3: CASSERGQVQETQYF; DNA: TGTGCCAGCAGTGAGCGGGGGCAGGTGCAAGAGACCCAGTACTTC
V: TRBV6-5; D: TRBD2; J: TRBJ2-7; size: -; CDR3: CASSYSTLGGFEQYF; DNA: TGTGCCAGCAGTTACTCGACCCTGGGAGGGTTCGAGCAGTACTTC
V: TRBV12-3/TRBV12-4; D: -; J: TRBJ2-5; size: -; CDR3: CASSLRGTQRETQYF; DNA: TGTGCCAGCAGTTTACGGGGGACTCAGAGAGAGACCCAGTACTTC
V: TRBV7-8; D: TRBD2; J: TRBJ2-7; size: -; CDR3: CASSLITSGGPTPQYF; DNA: TGTGCCAGCAGCCTCATTACTAGCGGGGGGCCCACCCCCCAGTACTTC
V: TRBV30; D: TRBD2; J: TRBJ2-1; size: few; CDR3: CAWIAAGGISNEQFF; DNA: TGTGCCTGGATTGCGGCGGGGGGGATTAGTAATGAGCAGTTCTTC
V: TRBV20-1; D: -; J: TRBJ2-4; size: few; CDR3: CSVLRAVENIQYF; DNA: TGCAGTGTCCTCAGGGCGGTGGAAAACATTCAGTACTTC
V: TRBV6-1; D: TRBD1; J: TRBJ1-5; size: -; CDR3: CASSVAGQGGQPQHF; DNA: TGTGCCAGCAGTGTGGCGGGACAGGGGGGTCAGCCCCAGCATTTT
V: TRBV7-8; D: -; J: TRBJ1-5; size: -; CDR3: CASSSRGPGSNQPQHF; DNA: TGTGCCAGCAGCAGCAGGGGTCCAGGAAGCAATCAGCCCCAGCATTTT
V: TRBV4-1; D: -; J: TRBJ2-1; size: -; CDR3: CASSQDWGREQFF; DNA: TGCGCCAGCAGCCAAGATTGGGGTAGAGAGCAGTTCTTC
V: TRBV15; D: -; J: TRBJ2-7; size: -; CDR3: CATSSYGRAIYEQYF; DNA: TGTGCCACCAGCTCCTATGGCAGGGCCATCTACGAGCAGTACTTC
V: TRBV27; D: -; J: TRBJ1-5; size: -; CDR3: CASSSPKGVGNQPQHF; DNA: TGTGCCAGCAGTTCCCCCAAAGGGGTTGGCAATCAGCCCCAGCATTTT
V: TRBV29-1; D: -; J: TRBJ1-2; size: -; CDR3: CSAGPGDGYTF; DNA: TGCAGCGCTGGCCCAGGAGATGGCTACACCTTC
V: TRBV7-2; D: -; J: TRBJ1-4; size: few; CDR3: CASSRQGSTNEKLFF; DNA: TGTGCCAGCAGCCGTCAGGGCTCAACTAATGAAAAACTGTTTTTT
V: TRBV25-1; D: -; J: TRBJ1-2; size: -; CDR3: CASSRPQQDYGYTF; DNA: TGTGCCAGCAGTAGACCCCAACAGGACTATGGCTACACCTTC
V: TRBV7-9; D: -; J: TRBJ1-2; size: -; CDR3: CAGSSDGFYGYTF; DNA: TGTGCCGGCAGCTCGGACGGTTTCTATGGCTACACCTTC
V: TRBV20-1; D: TRBD1; J: TRBJ1-5; size: -; CDR3: CSARGTGEYQPQHF; DNA: TGCAGTGCTAGAGGGACAGGGGAGTATCAGCCCCAGCATTTT
V: TRBV7-2; D: -; J: TRBJ2-5; size: many; CDR3: CASTYGRGLQETQYF; DNA: TGTGCCAGCACCTATGGCCGGGGGCTCCAAGAGACCCAGTACTTC
V: TRBV12-3/TRBV12-4; D: -; J: TRBJ2-7; size: few; CDR3: CASSLYKYEQYF; DNA: TGTGCCAGCAGTCTCTACAAGTACGAGCAGTACTTC
V: TRBV20-1; D: -; J: TRBJ1-2; size: -; CDR3: CSARGGQGVANYGYTF; DNA: TGCAGTGCTAGGGGGGGTCAGGGAGTGGCCAACTATGGCTACACCTTC
V: TRBV4-1; D: TRBD2; J: TRBJ2-2; size: -; CDR3: CASSQDLAGGPGELFF; DNA: TGCGCCAGCAGCCAAGATCTAGCGGGGGGCCCCGGGGAGCTGTTTTTT
V: TRBV5-6; D: -; J: TRBJ2-3; size: -; CDR3: CASTPHGGDTQYF; DNA: TGTGCCAGCACGCCTCACGGGGGTGATACGCAGTATTTT
V: TRBV20-1; D: -; J: TRBJ1-1; size: few; CDR3: CSARQGTANTEAFF; DNA: TGCAGTGCTAGACAGGGGACGGCGAACACTGAAGCTTTCTTT
V: TRBV6-1; D: -; J: TRBJ2-7; size: -; CDR3: CASNTRYEQYF; DNA: TGTGCCAGCAATACAAGATACGAGCAGTACTTC
V: TRBV5-1; D: -; J: TRBJ2-1; size: few; CDR3: CASSLAGGVAYNEQFF; DNA: TGCGCCAGCAGCTTGGCCGGAGGGGTGGCCTACAATGAGCAGTTCTTC
V: TRBV7-2; D: -; J: TRBJ2-3; size: -; CDR3: CASSFRTVADTQYF; DNA: TGTGCCAGCAGCTTCAGGACAGTTGCAGATACGCAGTATTTT
V: TRBV20-1; D: TRBD2; J: TRBJ2-4; size: -; CDR3: CSAKLPGLAGGRTKNIQYF; DNA: TGCAGTGCTAAGCTTCCGGGACTAGCGGGAGGGAGGACCAAAAACATTCAGTACTTC
V: TRBV3-1; D: TRBD2; J: TRBJ2-1; size: -; CDR3: CASSPTSGGLSYNEQFF; DNA: TGTGCCAGCAGCCCAACCAGCGGGGGGCTATCCTACAATGAGCAGTTCTTC
V: TRBV29-1; D: -; J: TRBJ2-5; size: once; CDR3: CSVEDTVLQETQYF; DNA: TGCAGCGTTGAAGACACAGTGCTTCAAGAGACCCAATACTTC
V: TRBV29-1; D: -; J: TRBJ2-3; size: -; CDR3: CSGNRDTTDTQYF; DNA: TGCAGCGGTAACAGGGATACAACAGATACGCAGTATTTT
V: TRBV6-6; D: -; J: TRBJ2-7; size: few; CDR3: CATKEPGITYEQYF; DNA: TGTGCAACGAAGGAACCAGGGATTACCTACGAGCAGTACTTC
V: TRBV5-1; D: -; J: TRBJ2-7; size: -; CDR3: CASSLGGSNYEQYF; DNA: TGCGCCAGCAGCTTAGGCGGGTCAAACTACGAGCAGTACTTC
V: TRBV27; D: -; J: TRBJ2-3; size: few; CDR3: CTSRTRNTQYF; DNA: TGTACCAGCAGAACCCGGAATACGCAGTATTTT
V: TRBV6-2/TRBV6-3; D: -; J: TRBJ2-5; size: -; CDR3: CASSYRGPLETQYF; DNA: TGTGCCAGCAGTTACAGAGGGCCTCTTGAGACCCAGTACTTC
V: TRBV27; D: TRBD1; J: TRBJ2-5; size: once; CDR3: CASSVARGQTQYF; DNA: TGTGCCAGCAGTGTCGCCAGGGGGCAGACCCAGTACTTC
V: TRBV6-6; D: -; J: TRBJ2-1; size: few; CDR3: CASSSPQENEQFF; DNA: TGTGCCAGCAGTTCCCCACAGGAAAATGAGCAGTTCTTC
V: TRBV11-2; D: TRBD1; J: TRBJ1-6; size: -; CDR3: CASSFRGQAYNSPLHF; DNA: TGTGCCAGCAGCTTTCGTGGACAGGCCTATAATTCACCCCTCCACTTT
V: TRBV7-2; D: TRBD2; J: TRBJ2-5; size: -; CDR3: CASSLSPPAGGYQETQYF; DNA: TGTGCCAGCAGCTTAAGCCCCCCGGCGGGGGGGTACCAAGAGACCCAGTACTTC
V: TRBV28; D: -; J: TRBJ2-5; size: -; CDR3: CASTGGGGSRETQYF; DNA: TGTGCCAGCACCGGGGGAGGGGGCAGTCGAGAGACCCAGTACTTC
V: TRBV27; D: -; J: TRBJ1-5; size: -; CDR3: CASSPTHNQPQHF; DNA: TGTGCCAGCAGTCCCACCCACAATCAGCCCCAGCATTTT
V: TRBV7-9; D: -; J: TRBJ1-2; size: -; CDR3: CASSAPQDGFIDCTF; DNA: TGTGCCAGCAGCGCGCCTCAGGACGGCTTTATCGACTGCACCTTC
V: TRBV6-5; D: -; J: TRBJ2-5; size: -; CDR3: CASSYSPEGEETQYF; DNA: TGTGCCAGCAGTTACTCGCCCGAGGGGGAAGAGACCCAGTACTTC
V: TRBV9; D: -; J: TRBJ1-4; size: few; CDR3: CASSPTTGLNEKLFF; DNA: TGTGCCAGCAGCCCCACTACGGGGCTAAATGAAAAACTGTTTTTT
V: TRBV5-1; D: -; J: TRBJ2-5; size: -; CDR3: CASSSDPAPGDQYF; DNA: TGCGCCAGCAGCTCGGACCCGGCCCCGGGAGACCAGTACTTC